The 28 T cell receptor beta chains below were found in one sample sequenced in a study of breast tumors, draining lymph nodes, adjacent tissues. Breast cancer patients provided tissue from their axillary draining lymph nodes. TCRdb re-called the multiplex PCR reads with MiXCR, one entry per CDR3 protein. The sample holds around 130,000 distinct CDR3 sequences, 21% seen once. The sample comprised axillary lymph node tissue. Receptor source: a female donor with breast cancer. Some clones in this sample may be carry-over from other donors' samples.

In this sample, this clonotype turned up many times. This chain uses TRBV9 with TRBJ2-3; maybe TRBD2 (6 bases). The germline CDR1 and CDR2 sequences are SGDLS and YYNGEE. Trimming removed 2 bases from V and 1 base from J, with 17 bases in between. The length of the CDR3 is 17 residues. The CDR3 sequence is CASSVSGADWGTDTQYF. As DNA, the CDR3 is TGTGCCAGCAGCGTTTCGGGAGCGGATTGGGGCACAGATACGCAGTATTTT.

The chain carries TRBV28 and TRBJ1-5, with unresolved D. V lost 9 bases and J 3 bases, leaving 15 bases between the germline ends. Germline assignment: CDR1 MDHEN and CDR2 SYDVKM. CDR3 length equals 14 residues. For the CDR3, the DNA is TGTGCCAGTTCGAGCGTGGGCGTCAATCAGCCCCAGCATTTT. Amino acids: CASSSVGVNQPQHF.

This clonotype was counted many times. V gene TRBV9 combines with J gene TRBJ2-3; D is unclear. CDR1 SGDLS and CDR2 YYNGEE come from the germline V gene. This CDR3 is built from 13 residues. Trimming pared 1 base from V and 6 bases from J, leaving 9 bases between. CDR3 amino acids: CASSVSSLDTQYF. For the CDR3, the DNA is TGTGCCAGCAGCGTAAGTTCCTTGGATACGCAGTATTTT.

Regarding this clonotype: Given a much more abundant clone one base away, this may be a read error. V is TRBV27 and J is TRBJ2-7; 14 nucleotides agree with TRBD2. Germline-derived CDR1 and CDR2 are MNHEY and SMNVEV (reference sequence). The CDR3 is 17 residues long. CDR3 nucleotide sequence: TGTGCCAGCAGTTTTAGACTAGCGGGAGGGTCATACTACGAGCGGTACTTC. It yields the protein CASSFRLAGGSYYERYF.

Note on this clonotype: Being one base from a much bigger clone, this may be a read error. Since the CDR3 does not end with the conserved phenylalanine or tryptophan, this likely comes from a read error. The rearrangement uses TRBV7-2 and TRBJ2-5; the D gene is possibly TRBD1 (5 bases). V was cut by 3 bases and J by 4 bases, with 9 bases left in between. This CDR3 region has 13 residues. The V gene's germline CDR1 is SGHTA and CDR2 FQGNSA. CDR3 protein: CASSLQGSETQYL. The CDR3, as DNA: TGTGCCAGCAGCTTGCAGGGATCAGAGACCCAGTACTTA.

The rearrangement joins TRBV19 to TRBJ1-2, with a tentative D call TRBD1 (6 bases). The germline V gene encodes CDR1 LNHDA and CDR2 SQIVND (reference sequence). The germline V and J ends were trimmed by 5 bases and 4 bases, with 8 bases remaining between them. The CDR3 is 12 residues long. The chain's CDR3 is CASSPGAYGYTF. In nucleotides, the CDR3 is TGTGCCAGTAGTCCAGGGGCCTATGGCTACACCTTC.

At least ten counts were recorded for this clonotype. The chain couples TRBV9 to TRBJ2-7, with 9 bases identical to TRBD2. Germline CDR1 is SGDLS and CDR2 is YYNGEE. CDR3 length: 14 residues. After removal of 4 bases from V and 5 bases from J, the junction contained 7 bases not matched to a gene. This chain's CDR3 is CASSISGSLDEQYF. The DNA of the CDR3 is TGTGCCAGCAGCATTAGCGGGAGCTTGGACGAGCAGTACTTC.

This clonotype was found many times. V gene TRBV3-1 combines with J gene TRBJ1-3; the D is unclear. Germline loops: CDR1 LGHDT, CDR2 YNNKEL (reference sequence). The CDR3 is made up of 14 amino acids. V lost 6 bases to trimming and J lost 2 bases, with 11 bases between them. CDR3 DNA: TGTGCCAGCAGTCACCGCCCAACTGGAAACACCATATATTTT. Protein sequence: CASSHRPTGNTIYF.

This clonotype was recorded at least ten times. The V call is TRBV9, the J call TRBJ1-3; tentatively, D is TRBD1 (5 bases). The length of the CDR3 is 14 residues. Per germline, CDR1 SGDLS and CDR2 YYNGEE. With 7 bases removed from V and 0 bases from J, the gap between germline ends came to 11 bases. CDR3 sequence reads: CASGRDPSGNTIYF. In nucleotides, the CDR3 is TGTGCCAGCGGCAGGGACCCCTCTGGAAACACCATATATTTT. Full variable domain (outside the CDR3, taken from reference TRBV9 and TRBJ1-3): DSGVTQTPKHLITATGQRVTLRCSPRSGDLSVYWYQQSLDQGLQFLIQYYNGEERAKGNILERFSAQQFPDLHSELNLSSLELGDSALYFCASGRDPSGNTIYFGEGSWLTVV.

This clonotype has at least ten counts. The rearrangement joins TRBV6-5 to TRBJ1-2, with 8 bases aligning to TRBD1. Trimming at V came to 6 bases and at J to 5 bases, leaving 8 bases not matched to a gene. Germline CDR1 and CDR2: MNHEY and SVGAGI. This CDR3 spans 14 amino acids. The CDR3 spells CASRESGTGYGYTF. The CDR3 DNA reads TGTGCCAGCAGGGAATCGGGGACAGGTTATGGCTACACCTTC.

A remark on this clonotype: This may be a read error, as it is one base from a much larger clone. V is TRBV7-8 and J is TRBJ1-3, with unresolved D. From germline, CDR1 is SGHVS and CDR2 FQNEAQ. Trimming removed 1 base from V and 0 bases from J, with 10 bases in between. The CDR3 has 16 residues. The CDR3 spells CASSLENISSGNTIYF. The DNA of the CDR3 is TGTGCCAGCAGCTTAGAGAACATAAGCTCTGGAAACACCATATATTTT. The whole variable domain, filled in from reference TRBV7-8 and TRBJ1-3, reads GAGVSQSPRYKVAKRGQDVALRCDPISGHVSLFWYQQALGQGPEFLTYFQNEAQLDKSGLPSDRFFAERPEGSVSTLKIQRTQQEDSAVYLCASSLENISSGNTIYFGEGSWLTVV.

This clonotype was detected ten times or more. The CDR3 loop reads CASSLRADPNTGELFF. The CDR3 coding sequence is TGCGCCAGCAGCTTGCGGGCGGACCCGAACACCGGGGAGCTGTTTTTT. The chain uses TRBV5-1 and TRBJ2-2; D uncertain. CDR1 and CDR2 from the germline V gene are SGHRS and YFSETQ. This CDR3 comprises 16 residues. The germline V and J ends were trimmed by 1 base and 0 bases, with 10 bases remaining between them.

This clonotype was counted ten times or more. V gene TRBV9 combines with J gene TRBJ1-2; no clear D gene. Germline V gene data show CDR1 as SGDLS and CDR2 as YYNGEE. This CDR3 contains 15 residues. V was pared by 3 bases and J by 2 bases, with 14 bases between. CDR3 DNA sequence: TGTGCCAGCAGCGGGAGGTGGGTGGGAAACTATGGCTACACCTTC. This translates into CASSGRWVGNYGYTF. The full variable domain, completed using reference TRBV9 and TRBJ1-2, is DSGVTQTPKHLITATGQRVTLRCSPRSGDLSVYWYQQSLDQGLQFLIQYYNGEERAKGNILERFSAQQFPDLHSELNLSSLELGDSALYFCASSGRWVGNYGYTFGSGTRLTVV.

On this clonotype itself: Being one base from a much bigger clone, this may be a read error. Here the CDR3 omits its conserved ending phenylalanine or tryptophan, so a read error is the likely source. The J gene is TRBJ2-1, the V gene TRBV7-9, with 15 bases matching TRBD2. The CDR3 contains 19 residues. The germline V gene encodes CDR1 SEHNR and CDR2 FQNEAQ (reference sequence). The trim removed 4 bases at V and 1 base at J, leaving 8 bases unmatched. The CDR3 DNA is TGTGCCAGCAGCTCTCCCGGACTAGCGGGAGGGCGGTCCTACAATGAGCAGTTCCTC. This translates into CASSSPGLAGGRSYNEQFL.

CDR3 in DNA: TGCAGTGCTAGACCCGGGACAGGGGAAAGCTACACCTTC. Translated: CSARPGTGESYTF. This rearrangement joins TRBV20-1 to TRBJ1-2; the match to TRBD1 covers 10 bases. The ends lost 2 bases at V and 9 bases at J; junction bases unmatched: 6. This CDR3 comprises 13 residues. CDR1 is DFQATT and CDR2 is SNEGSKA in the germline V gene (reference sequence).

Ten or more counts support this clonotype. The chain carries TRBV5-1 and TRBJ2-1; the D is unclear. This CDR3 is built from 12 residues. V shed 0 bases and J shed 11 bases, with 9 bases lying between them. Germline CDR1 SGHRS, CDR2 YFSETQ. CDR3 in amino acids: CASSLDTGKQFF. The CDR3 nucleotides are TGCGCCAGCAGCTTGGACACGGGTAAGCAGTTCTTC.

Only a few counts were recorded for this clonotype. The chain combines TRBV30 with TRBJ1-5, with D perhaps matching TRBD1 (6 bases). The CDR3 runs to 15 residues. Trimming took off 3 bases at V and 0 bases at J, with 12 bases between the two ends. Germline CDR1 reads GTSNPN; CDR2 reads SVGIG (reference sequence). The DNA for the CDR3 is TGTGCCTGGAGCTACGGACAGATTAGCAATCAGCCCCAGCATTTT. It codes for CAWSYGQISNQPQHF.

This clonotype was detected ten times or more. The rearrangement joins TRBV7-9 to TRBJ1-3; D perhaps matches TRBD1 (6 bases). The CDR3 runs to 15 residues. Trimming removed 1 base from V and 1 base from J, with 8 bases in between. Germline loops: CDR1 SEHNR, CDR2 FQNEAQ (reference sequence). This CDR3 is CASSLGGQSGNTIYF. In nucleotides, the CDR3 is TGTGCCAGCAGCTTAGGAGGACAGTCTGGAAACACCATATATTTT.

About this clonotype itself: Just one base apart from a much larger clone, this may be a read error. The chain's CDR3 is CAWSHGLFSCEQYF. The CDR3 DNA sequence: TGTGCCTGGAGTCACGGTCTATTCTCCTGCGAGCAGTACTTC. The genes are TRBV30 and TRBJ2-7; D gene unclear. CDR1 and CDR2 (germline): GTSNPN, SVGIG (reference sequence). This CDR3 is 14 amino acids long.

This clonotype occurred many times. This chain uses TRBV7-9 with TRBJ1-2, with D perhaps matching TRBD1 (5 bases). Germline-derived CDR1 and CDR2 are SEHNR and FQNEAQ (reference sequence). V dropped 8 bases and J dropped 8 bases, with 21 bases sitting between them. This CDR3 region has 14 residues. CDR3 loop: CASGGPGHGWGYTF. The CDR3 nucleotides read TGTGCCAGCGGCGGCCCGGGGCACGGCTGGGGCTACACCTTC.

Concerning this clonotype itself: A clone one base away is much larger, so this may be a read error. The gene calls are TRBV18 and TRBJ2-5; D unclear. Germline assignment: CDR1 KGHSH and CDR2 LQKENI. CDR3 length: 13 residues. The V end was cut by 3 bases, the J end by 1 base, with 6 bases between. The CDR3 region has the DNA TGTGCCAGCTCACCGGGCACCCAAGAGACCCAGTACTTC. It translates to CASSPGTQETQYF.

This clonotype showed up many times. The V gene is TRBV14, the J gene TRBJ2-5; 9 positions agree with TRBD1. V lost 3 bases and J lost 5; bases outside the gene matches: 7. Germline V CDR1 and CDR2: SGHDN, FVKESK. CDR3 length: 15 amino acids. This CDR3 reads CASSHHRGRVETQYF. CDR3 in DNA: TGTGCCAGCAGCCACCACAGGGGGCGCGTCGAGACCCAGTACTTC. Full variable domain (missing parts from reference TRBV14 and TRBJ2-5): EAGVTQFPSHSVIEKGQTVTLRCDPISGHDNLYWYRRVMGKEIKFLLHFVKESKQDESGMPNNRFLAERTGGTYSTLKVQPAELEDSGVYFCASSHHRGRVETQYFGPGTRLLVL.

The rearrangement links TRBV28 to TRBJ1-2; 9 nucleotides line up with TRBD1. J was trimmed by 10 bases and V by 5 bases; bases with no gene match: 20. CDR1 is MDHEN and CDR2 is SYDVKM in the germline V gene. This CDR3 has 17 residues. CDR3: CASSVRGTGYRVLDYTF. The CDR3 DNA reads as TGTGCCAGCAGTGTCCGGGGGACAGGGTATCGGGTCCTAGACTACACCTTC.

This clonotype was seen at least ten times. The chain has TRBV9 and TRBJ2-1, with unresolved D. Per the germline V gene, CDR1 is SGDLS and CDR2 is YYNGEE. V lost 0 bases and J lost 0, with 7 bases in between. This CDR3 comprises 15 residues. CDR3 sequence: CASSVASLSYNEQFF. The CDR3 region has the DNA TGTGCCAGCAGCGTAGCCTCTCTCTCCTACAATGAGCAGTTCTTC.

There are many counts of this clonotype. V usage is TRBV5-8 and J usage is TRBJ2-1; TRBD2 might be the D (6 bases). Germline-derived CDR1 and CDR2 are SGHTS and YDEGEE. The CDR3 loop spans 16 amino acids. The germline V and J ends were trimmed by 4 bases and 0 bases, with 14 bases remaining between them. In DNA, the CDR3 is TGTGCCAGCAGCACATTAGCGGAAAGCTCCTACAATGAGCAGTTCTTC. Amino acids: CASSTLAESSYNEQFF.

The table lists this clonotype with many counts. This chain uses TRBV2 with TRBJ2-1; D not certain. This CDR3 is 16 amino acids long. Trimming shortened V by 4 bases and J by 0 bases, and 13 bases separated the two germline ends. Germline V lookup: CDR1 SNHLY, CDR2 FYNNEI. Here the CDR3 reads CASSGLGASSYNEQFF. Written as DNA, the CDR3 is TGTGCCAGCAGTGGTCTCGGCGCTAGCTCCTACAATGAGCAGTTCTTC.

This clonotype was recorded many times. The rearrangement uses TRBV25-1 and TRBJ2-1; 12 nucleotides match TRBD2. The V and J ends lost 2 bases and 6 bases, in that order; junction bases with no gene match: 8. CDR3 size: 17 residues. Germline V gene sequence: CDR1 MGHDK, CDR2 SYGVNS. CDR3 loop: CASSEPHLAGGSNEQFF. In DNA, the CDR3 is TGTGCCAGCAGTGAACCTCACCTAGCGGGAGGGAGCAATGAGCAGTTCTTC.

This clonotype was seen repeatedly, ten times or more. The rearrangement uses TRBV20-1 and TRBJ1-5; D is ambiguous. From germline, CDR1 is DFQATT and CDR2 SNEGSKA (reference sequence). Trimming left V 6 bases short and J 3 bases short, with 15 bases between. The CDR3 contains 14 residues. The CDR3 region has the DNA TGCAGTGCCCCTCCCATGGCTGACAATCAGCCCCAGCATTTT. The encoded protein is CSAPPMADNQPQHF.